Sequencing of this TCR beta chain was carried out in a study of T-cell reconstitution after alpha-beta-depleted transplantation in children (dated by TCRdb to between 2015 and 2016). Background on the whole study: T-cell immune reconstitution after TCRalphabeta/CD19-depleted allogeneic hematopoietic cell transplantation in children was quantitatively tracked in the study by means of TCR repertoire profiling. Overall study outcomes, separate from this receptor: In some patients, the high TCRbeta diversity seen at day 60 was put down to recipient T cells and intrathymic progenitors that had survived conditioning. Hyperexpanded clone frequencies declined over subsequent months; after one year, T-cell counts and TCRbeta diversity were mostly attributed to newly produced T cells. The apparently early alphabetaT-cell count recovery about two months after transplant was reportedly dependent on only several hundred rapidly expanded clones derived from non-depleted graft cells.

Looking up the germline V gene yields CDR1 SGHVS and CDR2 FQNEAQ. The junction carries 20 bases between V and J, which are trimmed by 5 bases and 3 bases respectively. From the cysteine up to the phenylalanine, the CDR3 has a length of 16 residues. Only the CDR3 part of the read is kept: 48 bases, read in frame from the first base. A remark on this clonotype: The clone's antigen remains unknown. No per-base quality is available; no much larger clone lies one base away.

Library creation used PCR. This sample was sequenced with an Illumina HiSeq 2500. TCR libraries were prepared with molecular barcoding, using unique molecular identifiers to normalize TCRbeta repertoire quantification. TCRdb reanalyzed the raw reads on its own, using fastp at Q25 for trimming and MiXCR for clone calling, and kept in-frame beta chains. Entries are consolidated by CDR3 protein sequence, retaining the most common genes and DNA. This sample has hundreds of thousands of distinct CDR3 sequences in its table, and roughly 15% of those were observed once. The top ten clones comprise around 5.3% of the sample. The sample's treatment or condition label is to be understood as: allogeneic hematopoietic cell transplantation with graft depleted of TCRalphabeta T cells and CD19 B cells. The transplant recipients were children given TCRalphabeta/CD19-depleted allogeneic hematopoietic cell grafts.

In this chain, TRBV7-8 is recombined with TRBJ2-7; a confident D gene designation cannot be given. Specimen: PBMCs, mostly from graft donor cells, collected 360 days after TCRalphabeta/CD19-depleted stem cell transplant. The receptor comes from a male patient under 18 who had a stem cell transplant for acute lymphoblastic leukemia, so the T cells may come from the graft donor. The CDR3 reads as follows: CASSTRLSLSFYEQYF. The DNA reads TGTGCCAGCAGCACCCGACTTTCTCTGAGCTTCTACGAGCAGTACTTC.